Listed here are 8 T cell receptor beta chains from one sample, sequenced in a study of regulatory T cells in long-lasting Graves disease. With iRepertoire HTBI primers and Arm-PCR of CDR3 regions, TCR beta libraries were built. TCRdb processed the multiplex PCR reads anew with MiXCR; each CDR3 protein has one entry. The repertoire holds approximately 300,000 distinct CDR3 sequences, 18% seen once, with around 37% in the top ten. This sample's time point: newly diagnosed GD, antithyroid drugs for less than 3 months. Extracted PBMC RNA gave rise to the TCR library. The source material was peripheral blood mononuclear cells (PBMCs), sampled at new diagnosis, from a patient treated with antithyroid drugs. These TCRs come from a female donor with Graves disease.

The count of this clonotype is one. The likely explanation is a read error, given a far larger clone one base away. V usage is TRBV12-3 or TRBV12-4 and J usage is TRBJ2-1, with 16 positions matching TRBD2. The closer fit of TRBJ2-5 to the DNA end suggests the J call may be wrong. The CDR3 contains 18 residues. In DNA form, the CDR3 reads TGTGCCAGCGGCCAAGTGGGACTAGCGGGAGGGCCTGGGGAGACCCAGTACTTC. Translated, it gives CASGQVGLAGGPGETQYF.

This clonotype was seen at least ten times. The genes are TRBV11-2 and TRBJ2-4, with unresolved D. The CDR3 is 14 amino acids. With 3 bases removed from V and 1 base from J, the gap between germline ends came to 7 bases. The germline CDR1 and CDR2 sequences are SGHAT and FQNNGV. CDR3 in amino acids: CASSFWNAKNIQYF. The CDR3 bases are TGTGCCAGCAGCTTTTGGAACGCCAAAAACATTCAGTACTTC.

This chain connects TRBV12-3 or TRBV12-4 to TRBJ2-1; TRBD2 aligns across 10 bases. Unmatched junction bases numbered 18, after V lost 7 bases and J lost 9 bases. The CDR3 runs to 17 residues. CDR3 nucleotides: TGTGCCAGCACTATCCTAACGGGAGCGGGAGGGTCGGGTGAGCAGTTCTTC. This encodes CASTILTGAGGSGEQFF.

The chain has TRBV27 and TRBJ2-7, with D hard to call. Trimming removed 0 bases at V and 1 base at J, with 7 bases between. In germline, CDR1 is MNHEY, CDR2 SMNVEV (reference sequence). The CDR3 is made up of 14 amino acids. This CDR3 reads CASSLSAGSYEQYF. The CDR3 DNA sequence: TGTGCCAGCAGTTTATCGGCAGGATCCTACGAGCAGTACTTC.

There are many counts of this clonotype. The chain joins TRBV6-5 to TRBJ1-6; no clear D. Per germline, CDR1 MNHEY and CDR2 SVGAGI. The V and J ends lost 0 bases and 9 bases respectively, with 12 bases between them. This CDR3 is built from 15 residues. The CDR3 DNA reads TGTGCCAGCAGTTACTCGTTCCGTGAAGTTTCACCCCTCCACTTT. The encoded protein is CASSYSFREVSPLHF.

This clonotype was seen at least ten times. The chain uses TRBV28 and TRBJ2-7, with D uncertain. The CDR3 length is 16 residues. CDR1 MDHEN and CDR2 SYDVKM come from the germline V gene. V lost 5 bases to trimming and J lost 5 bases, with 22 bases between them. CDR3 amino acids: CASSPIRLDKDHEQYF. DNA for the CDR3: TGTGCCAGCAGTCCTATTCGGCTAGATAAAGACCACGAGCAGTACTTC.

This clonotype came up many times. The rearrangement joins TRBV5-1 to TRBJ2-7; weak D call: TRBD1 (6 bases). Germline CDR1 and CDR2: SGHRS and YFSETQ. This CDR3 is built from 14 residues. V lost 4 bases and J 2 bases, leaving 13 bases between the germline ends. CDR3 sequence: CASSLNGQTYEQYF. CDR3 bases: TGCGCCAGCAGCCTTAATGGACAGACCTACGAGCAGTACTTC.

The rearrangement uses TRBV9 and TRBJ2-2, with 9 bases lining up with TRBD2. In germline, CDR1 is SGDLS, CDR2 YYNGEE. Trimming removed 0 bases from V and 4 bases from J; junction bases left unmatched: 4. The length of the CDR3 is 16 residues. The CDR3 loop is CASSVGGSGGTGELFF. The CDR3 coding sequence is TGTGCCAGCAGCGTAGGCGGTAGCGGGGGCACCGGGGAGCTGTTTTTT.